These 2 T cell receptor beta chains were sequenced from one sample in a study of T cells in Graves' hyperthyroidism and ophthalmopathy. Amplified regions were TCR beta CDR3 sequences from RNA transcripts. A first-round RT-PCR of the TCR CDR3 used the HTBI primer set. From the multiplex PCR reads, TCRdb called clonotypes with MiXCR, one entry per CDR3 protein. Among a few hundred thousand distinct CDR3 sequences listed, roughly 15% were seen once. Sequences were obtained from blood. The receptors originated from a woman aged 60-75 years with Graves' ophthalmopathy.

This clonotype was seen more than once but under ten times. The chain employs TRBV10-3 and TRBJ2-1; D not certain. Trimming left V 3 bases short and J 2 bases short, with 5 bases between. The CDR3 is 13 amino acids. Per the germline V gene, CDR1 is ENHRY and CDR2 is SYGVKD. This chain's CDR3 is CAISDDPYNEQFF. In DNA form, the CDR3 reads TGTGCCATCAGTGACGACCCCTACAATGAGCAGTTCTTC.

The table lists this clonotype with many counts. The V gene is TRBV29-1, the J gene TRBJ2-7; tentatively, D is TRBD1 or TRBD2 (6 bases each). The ends were cut back, 7 bases at V and 0 bases at J, with 13 bases in the middle. The CDR3 is 13 amino acids. CDR1 SQVTM and CDR2 ANQGSEA come from the germline V gene. The CDR3 protein is CSGGGTNSYEQYF. The CDR3 DNA reads as TGCAGCGGAGGGGGGACGAACTCCTACGAGCAGTACTTC.